One sample yielded the 3 T cell receptor beta chains listed below, sequenced in a study of shared clonotypes between healthy human individuals. The repertoire was sequenced with immunoSEQ multiplex PCR; TCRdb's copy has only in-frame clones and lacks some. The sample shows over a million clones, 98% to 99% of them seen only once. Specimen: naive CD4+ T cells sorted from blood. Subset noted: CD45RA+ positively selected. These receptors were obtained from a young man in good health.

The V gene is TRBV28, the J gene TRBJ1-5; D perhaps matches TRBD1 (6 bases). The CDR3 spans 16 residues. Germline V CDR1 and CDR2: MDHEN, SYDVKM. V gave up 8 bases and J gave up 0 bases, with 17 bases separating them. This chain's CDR3 is CASLRWGGYSNQPQHF. CDR3 DNA: TGTGCCAGCCTCCGGTGGGGGGGCTATAGCAATCAGCCCCAGCATTTT.

The V gene is TRBV27, the J gene TRBJ2-1; 13 bases align to TRBD2. The trim removed 3 bases at V and 7 bases at J, leaving 9 bases unmatched. The CDR3 spans 17 residues. CDR1 is MNHEY, CDR2 SMNVEV, per germline (reference sequence). The CDR3 loop is CASSFLGTSGIGNEQFF. Here the CDR3 DNA reads TGTGCCAGCAGTTTTCTCGGGACTAGCGGGATAGGGAATGAGCAGTTCTTC.

The V call is TRBV7-2, the J call TRBJ2-1; D might be TRBD2 (5 bases). Trimming removed 0 bases from V and 9 bases from J, with 9 bases in between. Germline V CDR1 and CDR2: SGHTA, FQGNSA. The CDR3 sequence is 13 residues long. This CDR3 is CASSLAPSSEQFF. CDR3 nucleotides: TGTGCCAGCAGCTTAGCGCCTAGCTCTGAGCAGTTCTTC.